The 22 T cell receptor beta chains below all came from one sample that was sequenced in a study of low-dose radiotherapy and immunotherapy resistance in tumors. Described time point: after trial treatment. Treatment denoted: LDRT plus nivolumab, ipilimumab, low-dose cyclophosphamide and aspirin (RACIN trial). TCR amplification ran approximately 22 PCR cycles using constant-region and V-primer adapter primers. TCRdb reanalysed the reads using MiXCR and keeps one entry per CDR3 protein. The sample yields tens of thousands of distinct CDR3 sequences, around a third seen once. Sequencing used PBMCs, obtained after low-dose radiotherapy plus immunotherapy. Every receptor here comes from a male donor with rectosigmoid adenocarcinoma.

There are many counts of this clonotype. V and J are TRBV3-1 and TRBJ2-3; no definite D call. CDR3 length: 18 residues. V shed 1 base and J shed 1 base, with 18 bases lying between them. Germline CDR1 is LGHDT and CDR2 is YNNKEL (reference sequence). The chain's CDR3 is CASSQGGLGLVGTDTQYF. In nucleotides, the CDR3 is TGTGCCAGCAGCCAAGGGGGTCTGGGTTTGGTGGGCACAGATACGCAGTATTTT.

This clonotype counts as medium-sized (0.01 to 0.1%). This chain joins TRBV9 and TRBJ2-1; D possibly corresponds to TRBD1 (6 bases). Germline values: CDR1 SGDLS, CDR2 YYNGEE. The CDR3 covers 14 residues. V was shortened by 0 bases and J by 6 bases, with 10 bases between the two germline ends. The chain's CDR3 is CASSVALGANEQFF. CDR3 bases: TGTGCCAGCAGCGTAGCTTTGGGGGCCAATGAGCAGTTCTTC.

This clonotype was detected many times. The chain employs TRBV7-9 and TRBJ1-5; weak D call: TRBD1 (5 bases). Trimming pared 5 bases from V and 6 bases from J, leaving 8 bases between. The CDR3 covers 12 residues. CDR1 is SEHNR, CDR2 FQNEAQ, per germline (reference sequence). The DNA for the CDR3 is TGTGCCAGCAGCGCAGGGTTTCAGCCCCAGCATTTT. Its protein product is CASSAGFQPQHF.

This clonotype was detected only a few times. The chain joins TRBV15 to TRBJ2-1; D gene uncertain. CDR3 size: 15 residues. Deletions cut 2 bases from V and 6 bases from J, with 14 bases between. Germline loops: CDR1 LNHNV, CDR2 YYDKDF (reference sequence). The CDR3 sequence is CATSRPTGRANEQFF. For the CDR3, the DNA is TGTGCCACCAGCAGACCAACTGGACGAGCCAATGAGCAGTTCTTC.

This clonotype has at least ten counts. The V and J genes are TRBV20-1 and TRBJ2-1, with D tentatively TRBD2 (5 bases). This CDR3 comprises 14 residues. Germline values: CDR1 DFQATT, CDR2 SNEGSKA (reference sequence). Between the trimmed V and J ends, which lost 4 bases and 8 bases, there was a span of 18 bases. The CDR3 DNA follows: TGCAGTGCTACCATAGTACTTCACGGGGATGAGCAGTTCTTC. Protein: CSATIVLHGDEQFF.

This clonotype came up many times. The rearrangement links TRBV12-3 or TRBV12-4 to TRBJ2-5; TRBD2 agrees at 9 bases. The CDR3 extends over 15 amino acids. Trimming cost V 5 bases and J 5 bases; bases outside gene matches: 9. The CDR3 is CASSPIAGVTETQYF. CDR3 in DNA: TGTGCCAGCAGTCCCATAGCGGGAGTGACGGAGACCCAGTACTTC.

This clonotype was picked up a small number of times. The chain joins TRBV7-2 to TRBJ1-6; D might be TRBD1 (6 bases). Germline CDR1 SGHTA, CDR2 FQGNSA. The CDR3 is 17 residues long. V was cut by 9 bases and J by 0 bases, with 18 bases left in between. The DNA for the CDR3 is TGTGCCAGTCCCACGTCGGGGGGCTTCTCCTATAATTCACCCCTCCACTTT. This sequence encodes CASPTSGGFSYNSPLHF.

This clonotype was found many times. For the CDR3, the DNA is TGTGCCAGCAGCCCGGGGTGGGAGGGGGCGAAGAACACTGAAGCTTTCTTT. It translates to CASSPGWEGAKNTEAFF. The chain links TRBV7-6 to TRBJ1-1; TRBD1 matches 7 bases. There are 17 residues in the CDR3. CDR1 is SGHVS and CDR2 is FNYEAQ in the germline V gene. With 5 bases clipped from V and 1 base from J, the junction kept 13 bases outside the gene matches.

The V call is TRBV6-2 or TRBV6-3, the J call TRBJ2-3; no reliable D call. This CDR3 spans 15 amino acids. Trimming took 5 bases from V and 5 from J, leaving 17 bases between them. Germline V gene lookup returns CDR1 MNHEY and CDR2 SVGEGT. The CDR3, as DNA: TGTGCCAGCAGTGAAGCGCGCGGCATGGGAGATACGCAGTATTTT. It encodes CASSEARGMGDTQYF.

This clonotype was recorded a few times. Written as DNA, the CDR3 is TGCGCCAGCAGCTTGGACAGCCTAGATTCACCCCTCCACTTT. Translated: CASSLDSLDSPLHF. The V gene is TRBV5-1, the J gene TRBJ1-6; no clear D. Looked up from germline, CDR1 is SGHRS and CDR2 is YFSETQ. Between the trimmed V and J ends, which lost 0 bases and 8 bases, there was a span of 9 bases. The CDR3 consists of 14 residues.

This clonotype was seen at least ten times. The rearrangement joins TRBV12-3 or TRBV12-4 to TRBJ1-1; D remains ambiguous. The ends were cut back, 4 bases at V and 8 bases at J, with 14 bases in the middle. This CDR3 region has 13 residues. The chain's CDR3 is CASSSVKNGEAFF. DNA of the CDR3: TGTGCCAGCAGTTCCGTAAAAAACGGGGAAGCTTTCTTT.

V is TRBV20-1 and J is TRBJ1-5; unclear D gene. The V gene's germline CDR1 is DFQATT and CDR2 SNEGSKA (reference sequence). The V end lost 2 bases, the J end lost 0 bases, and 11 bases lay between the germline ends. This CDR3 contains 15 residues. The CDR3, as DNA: TGCAGTGCTAGATTACCAGGCTATAGCAATCAGCCCCAGCATTTT. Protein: CSARLPGYSNQPQHF.

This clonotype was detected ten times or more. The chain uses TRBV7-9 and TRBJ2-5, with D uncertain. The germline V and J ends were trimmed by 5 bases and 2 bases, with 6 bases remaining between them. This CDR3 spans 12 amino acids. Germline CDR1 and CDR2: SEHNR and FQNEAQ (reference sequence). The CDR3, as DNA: TGTGCCAGCAGCCCACTGCAAGAGACCCAGTACTTC. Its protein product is CASSPLQETQYF.

CDR3 loop: CASSPRALDTEAFF. The DNA of the CDR3 is TGTGCCAGCTCACCACGGGCGTTGGACACTGAAGCTTTCTTT. The rearrangement joins TRBV18 to TRBJ1-1; no clear D gene. Trimming cost V 1 base and J 3 bases, with 9 bases left between them. The CDR3 runs 14 residues. CDR1 is KGHSH and CDR2 is LQKENI in the germline V gene.

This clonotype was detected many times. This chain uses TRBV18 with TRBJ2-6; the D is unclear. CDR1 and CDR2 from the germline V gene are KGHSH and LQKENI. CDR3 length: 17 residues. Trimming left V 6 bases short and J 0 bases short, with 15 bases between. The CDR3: CASSPISISSGANVLTF. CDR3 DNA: TGTGCCAGCTCGCCGATTTCGATCAGCTCTGGGGCCAACGTCCTGACTTTC.

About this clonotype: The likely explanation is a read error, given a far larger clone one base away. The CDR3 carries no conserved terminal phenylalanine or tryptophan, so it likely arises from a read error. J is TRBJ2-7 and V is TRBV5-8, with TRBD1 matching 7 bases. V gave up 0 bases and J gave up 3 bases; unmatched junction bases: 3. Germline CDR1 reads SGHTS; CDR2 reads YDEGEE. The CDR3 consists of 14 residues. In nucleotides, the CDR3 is TGTGCCAGCAGCTTGGGACAGGGTTTCTACGAGCAGTACTCC. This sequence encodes CASSLGQGFYEQYS.

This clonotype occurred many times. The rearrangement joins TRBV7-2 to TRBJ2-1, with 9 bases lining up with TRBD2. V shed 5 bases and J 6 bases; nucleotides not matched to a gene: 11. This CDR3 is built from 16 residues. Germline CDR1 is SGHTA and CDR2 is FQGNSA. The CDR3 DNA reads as TGTGCCAGCAGCCGAGGTAGCGGGAGTTCCCGCAATGAGCAGTTCTTC. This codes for CASSRGSGSSRNEQFF.

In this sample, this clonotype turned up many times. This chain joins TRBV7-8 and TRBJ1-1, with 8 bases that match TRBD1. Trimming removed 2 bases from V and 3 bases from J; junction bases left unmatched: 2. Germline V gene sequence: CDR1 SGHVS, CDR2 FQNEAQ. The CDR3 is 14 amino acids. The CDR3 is CASSLTRGHTEAFF. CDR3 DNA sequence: TGTGCCAGCAGCTTAACCAGGGGGCACACTGAAGCTTTCTTT.

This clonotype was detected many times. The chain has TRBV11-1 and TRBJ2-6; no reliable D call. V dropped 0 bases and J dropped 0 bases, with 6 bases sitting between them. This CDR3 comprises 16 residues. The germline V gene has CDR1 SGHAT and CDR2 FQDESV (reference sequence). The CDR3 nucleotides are TGTGCCAGCAGCTTAGCGCTTATCTCTGGGGCCAACGTCCTGACTTTC. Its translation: CASSLALISGANVLTF. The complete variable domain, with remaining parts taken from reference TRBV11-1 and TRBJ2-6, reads EAEVAQSPRYKITEKSQAVAFWCDPISGHATLYWYRQILGQGPELLVQFQDESVVDDSQLPKDRFSAERLKGVDSTLKIQPAELGDSAMYLCASSLALISGANVLTFGAGSRLTVL.

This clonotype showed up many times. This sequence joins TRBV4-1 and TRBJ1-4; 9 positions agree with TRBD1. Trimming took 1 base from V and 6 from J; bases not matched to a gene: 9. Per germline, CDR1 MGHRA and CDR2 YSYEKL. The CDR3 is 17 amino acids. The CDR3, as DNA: TGCGCCAGCAGCCAAGGAGTTTCGGGACAGGGATATGAAAAACTGTTTTTT. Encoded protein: CASSQGVSGQGYEKLFF.

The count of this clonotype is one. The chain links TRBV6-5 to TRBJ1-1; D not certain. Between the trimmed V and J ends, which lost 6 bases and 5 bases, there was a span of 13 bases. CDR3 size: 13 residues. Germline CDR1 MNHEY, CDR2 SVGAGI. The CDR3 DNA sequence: TGTGCCAGCAGCCTTACCCAGTGGACTGAAGCTTTCTTT. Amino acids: CASSLTQWTEAFF.

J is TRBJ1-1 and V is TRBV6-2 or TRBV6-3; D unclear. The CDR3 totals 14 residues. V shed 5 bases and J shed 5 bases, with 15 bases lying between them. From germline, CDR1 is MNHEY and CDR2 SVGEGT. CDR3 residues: CASSNPRSRTEAFF. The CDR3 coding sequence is TGTGCCAGCAGTAACCCCCGATCGAGGACTGAAGCTTTCTTT.